This T cell receptor beta chain stems from a study of cytomegalovirus exposure and HLA in healthy donors. The PCR was carried out with 60 Vbeta primers and 13 Jbeta primers. Measured with immunoSEQ multiplex PCR; TCRdb has only the in-frame clones, and not every one. The sample carries approximately 79,000 clones, around 77% recorded once. The germline V gene encodes CDR1 GTSNPN and CDR2 SVGIG (reference sequence). The CDR3 spans 11 residues. With 3 bases removed from V and 8 bases from J, the gap between germline ends came to 10 bases. This chain links TRBV30 with TRBJ1-2; the D is unclear. Sample: PBMCs. This receptor was identified in a boy younger than 18 in good health and CMV-seronegative. The CDR3 region has the DNA TGTGCCTGGAGCCCGGGAGTCGGCTACACCTTC. Translating it yields CAWSPGVGYTF.